The subject of this entry is one T cell receptor (beta chain). Its antigen is unknown. RNA, at about 0.5 to 1 ug, was reverse transcribed with random hexamers. Amplification of TCR beta CDR3 across 54 Vbeta and 13 Jbeta was performed with immunoSEQ multiplex PCR. TCRdb reanalysed the immunoSEQ multiplex PCR reads using MiXCR and keeps one entry per CDR3 protein. The table has around 270,000 distinct CDR3 sequences, about 89% seen once; the top ten hold more than 0.15%. The data were obtained in a study of CD8 T cells in Susac syndrome. In contrast to the negatively isolated CD8+ and CD4+ T cells, TEMRA cells were FACS-enriched. In germline, CDR1 is SQVTM, CDR2 ANQGSEA. The germline V and J ends were trimmed by 4 bases and 4 bases, with 3 bases remaining between them. This CDR3 spans 10 amino acids. Overall study results and limits: Regarding the TCR sequencing and HLA analysis, the study admitted that a relatively small number of individuals were involved.

The sample comprised CD8+ T cells from PBMCs. V is TRBV29-1 and J is TRBJ2-3; unclear D gene. This TCR derives from a human donor with multiple sclerosis. In DNA form, the CDR3 reads TGCAGCGTTGCAGCAGATACGCAGTATTTT. Translating gives CSVAADTQYF.